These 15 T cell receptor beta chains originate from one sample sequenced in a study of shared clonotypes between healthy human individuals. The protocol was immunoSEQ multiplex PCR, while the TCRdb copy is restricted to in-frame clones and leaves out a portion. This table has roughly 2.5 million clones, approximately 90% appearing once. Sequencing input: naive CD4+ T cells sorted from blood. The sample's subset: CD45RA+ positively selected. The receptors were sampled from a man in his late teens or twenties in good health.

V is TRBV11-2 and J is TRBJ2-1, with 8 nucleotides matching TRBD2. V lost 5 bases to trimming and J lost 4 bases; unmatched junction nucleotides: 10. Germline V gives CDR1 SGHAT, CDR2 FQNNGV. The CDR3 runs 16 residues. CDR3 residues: CASSGPGLVSYNEQFF. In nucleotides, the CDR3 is TGTGCCAGCAGCGGGCCGGGACTAGTATCTTACAATGAGCAGTTCTTC.

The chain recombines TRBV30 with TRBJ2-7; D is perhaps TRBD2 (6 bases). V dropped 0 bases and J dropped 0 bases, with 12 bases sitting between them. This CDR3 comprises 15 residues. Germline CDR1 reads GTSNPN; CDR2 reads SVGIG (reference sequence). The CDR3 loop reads CAWSVGGGSSYEQYF. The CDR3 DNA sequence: TGTGCCTGGAGTGTGGGGGGTGGGAGCTCCTACGAGCAGTACTTC.

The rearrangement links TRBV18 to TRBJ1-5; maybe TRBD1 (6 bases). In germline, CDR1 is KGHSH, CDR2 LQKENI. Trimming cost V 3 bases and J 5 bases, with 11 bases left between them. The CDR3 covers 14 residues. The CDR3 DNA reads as TGTGCCAGCTCACCGGGAAAGGGGGATCAGCCCCAGCATTTT. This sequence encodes CASSPGKGDQPQHF.

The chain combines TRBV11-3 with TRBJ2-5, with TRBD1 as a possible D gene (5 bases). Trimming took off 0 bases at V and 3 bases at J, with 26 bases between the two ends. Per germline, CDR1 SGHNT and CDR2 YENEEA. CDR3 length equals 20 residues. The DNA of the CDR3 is TGTGCCAGCAGCTTAGATGAGGTAGGGGTGACAGAGAACAAGAAAGAGACCCAGTACTTC. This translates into CASSLDEVGVTENKKETQYF.

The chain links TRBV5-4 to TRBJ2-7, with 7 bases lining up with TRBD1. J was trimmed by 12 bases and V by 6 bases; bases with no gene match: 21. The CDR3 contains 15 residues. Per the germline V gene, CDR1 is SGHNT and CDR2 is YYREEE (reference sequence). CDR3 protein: CASTLYRDSHNRWYF. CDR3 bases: TGTGCCAGCACCCTATACCGGGACAGCCACAATCGGTGGTACTTC.

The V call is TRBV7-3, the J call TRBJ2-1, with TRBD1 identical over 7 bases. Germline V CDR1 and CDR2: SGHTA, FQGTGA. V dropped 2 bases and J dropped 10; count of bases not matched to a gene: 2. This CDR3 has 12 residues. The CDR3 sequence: CASSLEGGEQFF. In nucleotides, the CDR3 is TGTGCCAGCAGCTTAGAAGGGGGCGAGCAGTTCTTC. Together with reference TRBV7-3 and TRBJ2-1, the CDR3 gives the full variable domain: GAGVSQTPSNKVTEKGKYVELRCDPISGHTALYWYRQSLGQGPEFLIYFQGTGAADDSGLPNDRFFAVRPEGSVSTLKIQRTERGDSAVYLCASSLEGGEQFFGPGTRLTVL.

CDR3 nucleotide sequence: TGTGCCAGCAGCTTGGACAGGGGTCCCTACAATGAGCAGTTCTTC. Residues: CASSLDRGPYNEQFF. This sequence joins TRBV6-1 and TRBJ2-1; 9 nucleotides align to TRBD1. The junction had 5 bases not matched to a gene; V was cut back by 6 bases and J by 2 bases. This CDR3 has 15 amino acids. Looked up from germline, CDR1 is MNHNS and CDR2 is SASEGT.

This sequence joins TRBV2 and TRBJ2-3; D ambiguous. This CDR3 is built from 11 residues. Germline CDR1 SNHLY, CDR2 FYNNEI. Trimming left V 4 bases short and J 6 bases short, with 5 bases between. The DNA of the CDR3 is TGTGCCAGCAGTGCCGACGATACGCAGTATTTT. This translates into CASSADDTQYF.

The CDR3 coding sequence is TGTGCCAGCAGTCGAGCCACGAATGAGCAGTTCTTC. As protein: CASSRATNEQFF. This sequence joins TRBV6-5 and TRBJ2-1; D call uncertain. CDR1 is MNHEY and CDR2 is SVGAGI in the germline V gene. This CDR3 region has 12 residues. With 5 bases removed from V and 7 bases from J, the gap between germline ends came to 9 bases.

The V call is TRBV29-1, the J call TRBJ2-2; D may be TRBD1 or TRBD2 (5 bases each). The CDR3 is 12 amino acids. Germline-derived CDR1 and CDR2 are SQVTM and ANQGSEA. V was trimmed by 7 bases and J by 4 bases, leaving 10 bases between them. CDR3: CSAGTGTGELFF. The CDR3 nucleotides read TGCAGCGCAGGGACGGGCACCGGGGAGCTGTTTTTT.

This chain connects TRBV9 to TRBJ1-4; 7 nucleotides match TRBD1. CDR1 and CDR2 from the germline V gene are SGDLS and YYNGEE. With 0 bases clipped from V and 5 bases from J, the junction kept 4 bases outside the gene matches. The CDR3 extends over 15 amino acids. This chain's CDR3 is CASSVVGDRNEKLFF. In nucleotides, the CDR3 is TGTGCCAGCAGCGTAGTTGGGGACAGAAATGAAAAACTGTTTTTT.

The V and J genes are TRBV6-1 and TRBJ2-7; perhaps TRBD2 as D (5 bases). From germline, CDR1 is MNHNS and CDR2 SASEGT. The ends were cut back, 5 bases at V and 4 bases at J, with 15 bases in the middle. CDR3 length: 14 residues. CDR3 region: CASSPSTPPYEQYF. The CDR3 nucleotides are TGTGCCAGCAGTCCTAGCACTCCCCCTTACGAGCAGTACTTC.

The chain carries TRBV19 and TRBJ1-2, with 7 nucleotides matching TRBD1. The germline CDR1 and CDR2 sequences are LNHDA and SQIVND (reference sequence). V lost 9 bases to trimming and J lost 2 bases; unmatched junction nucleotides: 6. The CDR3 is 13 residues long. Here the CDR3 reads CASAGQSNYGYTF. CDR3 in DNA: TGTGCCAGCGCGGGACAGTCGAACTATGGCTACACCTTC.

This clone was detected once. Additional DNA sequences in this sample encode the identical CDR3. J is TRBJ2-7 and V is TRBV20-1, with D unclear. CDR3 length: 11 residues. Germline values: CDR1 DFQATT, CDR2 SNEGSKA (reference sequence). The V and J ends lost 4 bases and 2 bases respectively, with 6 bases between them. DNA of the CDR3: TGCAGTGCTACTGCCGCCTACGAGCAGTACTTC. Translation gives CSATAAYEQYF.

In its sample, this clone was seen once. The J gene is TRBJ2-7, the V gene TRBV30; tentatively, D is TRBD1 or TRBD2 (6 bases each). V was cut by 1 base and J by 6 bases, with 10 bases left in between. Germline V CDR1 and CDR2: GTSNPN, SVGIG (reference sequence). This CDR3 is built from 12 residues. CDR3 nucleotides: TGTGCCTGGAGTGAACAGGGAGGCGAGCAGTACTTC. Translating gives CAWSEQGGEQYF.